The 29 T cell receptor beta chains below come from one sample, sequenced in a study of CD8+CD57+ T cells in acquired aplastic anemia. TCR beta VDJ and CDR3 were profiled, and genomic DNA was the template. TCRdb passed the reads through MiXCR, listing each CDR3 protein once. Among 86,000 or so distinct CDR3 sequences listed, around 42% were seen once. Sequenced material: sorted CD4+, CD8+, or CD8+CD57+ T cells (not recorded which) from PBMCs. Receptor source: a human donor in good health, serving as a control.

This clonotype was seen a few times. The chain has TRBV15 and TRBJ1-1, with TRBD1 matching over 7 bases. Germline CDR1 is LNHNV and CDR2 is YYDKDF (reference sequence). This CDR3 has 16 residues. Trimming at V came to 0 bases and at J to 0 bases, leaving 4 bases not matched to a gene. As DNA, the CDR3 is TGTGCCACCAGCAGAGATCACAGGGGATTGAACACTGAAGCTTTCTTT. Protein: CATSRDHRGLNTEAFF.

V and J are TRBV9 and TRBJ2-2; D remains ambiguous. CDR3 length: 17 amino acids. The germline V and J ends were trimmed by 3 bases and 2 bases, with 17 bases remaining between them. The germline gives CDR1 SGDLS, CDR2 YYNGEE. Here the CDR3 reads CASSASRMGGNTGELFF. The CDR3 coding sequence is TGTGCCAGCAGCGCCTCGAGAATGGGCGGTAACACCGGGGAGCTGTTTTTT.

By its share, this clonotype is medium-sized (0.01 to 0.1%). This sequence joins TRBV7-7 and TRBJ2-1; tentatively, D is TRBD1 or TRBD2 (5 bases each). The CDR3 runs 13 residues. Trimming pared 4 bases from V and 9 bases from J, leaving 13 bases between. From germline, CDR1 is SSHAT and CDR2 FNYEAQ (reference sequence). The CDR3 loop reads CASSSTPGSEQFF. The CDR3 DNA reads TGTGCCAGCAGCTCCACCCCAGGGAGTGAGCAGTTCTTC.

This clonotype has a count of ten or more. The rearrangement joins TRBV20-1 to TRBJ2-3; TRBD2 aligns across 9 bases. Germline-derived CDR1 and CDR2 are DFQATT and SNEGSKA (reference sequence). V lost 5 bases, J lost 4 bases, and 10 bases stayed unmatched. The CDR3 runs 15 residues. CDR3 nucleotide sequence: TGCAGTGCTTCTTGGGCGGGAGGGCCGCCAGATACGCAGTATTTT. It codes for CSASWAGGPPDTQYF.

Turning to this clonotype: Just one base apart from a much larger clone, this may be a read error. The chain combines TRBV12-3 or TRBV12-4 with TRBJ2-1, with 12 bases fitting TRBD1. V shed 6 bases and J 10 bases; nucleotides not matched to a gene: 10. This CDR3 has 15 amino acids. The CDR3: CASREGTGGGYEQFF. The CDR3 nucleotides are TGTGCCAGCAGGGAAGGGACAGGGGGCGGCTACGAGCAGTTCTTC.

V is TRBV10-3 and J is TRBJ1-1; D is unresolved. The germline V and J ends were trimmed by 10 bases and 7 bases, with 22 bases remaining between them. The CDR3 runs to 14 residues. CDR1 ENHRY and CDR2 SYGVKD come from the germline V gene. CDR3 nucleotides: TGTGCCAGCAGCCCTCCCCAACCCCACCATGAAGCTTTCTTT. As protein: CASSPPQPHHEAFF.

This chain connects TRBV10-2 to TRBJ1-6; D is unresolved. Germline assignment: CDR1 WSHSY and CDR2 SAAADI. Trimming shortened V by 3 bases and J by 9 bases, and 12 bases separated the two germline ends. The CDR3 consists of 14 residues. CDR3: CASSEGRIVSPLHF. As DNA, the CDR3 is TGCGCCAGCAGTGAAGGCAGGATAGTTTCACCCCTCCACTTT.

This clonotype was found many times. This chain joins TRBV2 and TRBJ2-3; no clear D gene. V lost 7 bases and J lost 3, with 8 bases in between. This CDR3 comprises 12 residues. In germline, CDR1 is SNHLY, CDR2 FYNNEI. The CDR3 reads CASTPGTDTQYF. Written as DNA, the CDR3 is TGTGCCAGCACCCCAGGTACAGATACGCAGTATTTT.

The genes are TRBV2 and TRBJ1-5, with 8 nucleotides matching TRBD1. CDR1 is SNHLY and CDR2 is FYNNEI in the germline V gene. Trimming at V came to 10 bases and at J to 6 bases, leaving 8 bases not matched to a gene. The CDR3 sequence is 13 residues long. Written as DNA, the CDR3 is TGTGCCAACAAGAGGACAGGGATTCAGCCCCAGCATTTT. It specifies CANKRTGIQPQHF.

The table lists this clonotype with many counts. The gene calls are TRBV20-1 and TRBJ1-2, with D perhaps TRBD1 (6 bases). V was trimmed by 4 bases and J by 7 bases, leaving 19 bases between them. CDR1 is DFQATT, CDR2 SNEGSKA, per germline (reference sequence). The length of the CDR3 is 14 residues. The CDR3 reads CSATGHDTSSGYTF. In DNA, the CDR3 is TGCAGTGCTACGGGACATGACACATCCTCTGGCTACACCTTC.

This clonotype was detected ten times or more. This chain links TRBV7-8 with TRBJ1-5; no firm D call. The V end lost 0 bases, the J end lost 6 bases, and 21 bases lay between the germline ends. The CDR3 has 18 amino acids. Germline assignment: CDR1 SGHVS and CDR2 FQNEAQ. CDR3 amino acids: CASSLATVSRRGSQPQHF. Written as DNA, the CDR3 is TGTGCCAGCAGCTTAGCTACTGTGTCGCGTCGGGGTAGTCAGCCCCAGCATTTT.

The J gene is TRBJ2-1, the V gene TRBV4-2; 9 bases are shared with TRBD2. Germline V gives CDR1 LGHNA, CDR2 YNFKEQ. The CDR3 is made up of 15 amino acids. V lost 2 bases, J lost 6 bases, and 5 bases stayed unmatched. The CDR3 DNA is TGTGCCAGCAGCCAACATAGCGGGAGTGGCAATGAGCAGTTCTTC. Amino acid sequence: CASSQHSGSGNEQFF.

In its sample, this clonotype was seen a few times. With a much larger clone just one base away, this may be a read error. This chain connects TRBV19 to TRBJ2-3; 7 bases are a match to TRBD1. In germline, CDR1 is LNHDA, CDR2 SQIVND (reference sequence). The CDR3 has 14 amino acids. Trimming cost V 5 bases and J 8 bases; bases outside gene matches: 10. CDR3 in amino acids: CASSPTGEAVTQYF. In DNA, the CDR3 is TGTGCCAGTAGTCCTACAGGGGAAGCAGTTACGCAGTATTTT.

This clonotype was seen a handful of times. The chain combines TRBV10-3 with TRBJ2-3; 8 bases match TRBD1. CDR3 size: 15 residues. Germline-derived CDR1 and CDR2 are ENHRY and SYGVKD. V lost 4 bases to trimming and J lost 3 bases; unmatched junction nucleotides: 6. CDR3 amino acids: CAISAPGQETDTQYF. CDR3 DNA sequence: TGTGCCATCAGTGCGCCGGGACAGGAAACAGATACGCAGTATTTT.

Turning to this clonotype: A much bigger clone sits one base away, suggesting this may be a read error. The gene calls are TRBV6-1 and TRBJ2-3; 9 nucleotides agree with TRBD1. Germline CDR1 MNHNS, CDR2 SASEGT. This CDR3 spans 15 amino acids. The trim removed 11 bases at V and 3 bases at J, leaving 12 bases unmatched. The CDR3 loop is CAGKSGQGLTDTQYF. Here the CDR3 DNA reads TGTGCCGGCAAGTCGGGACAGGGTCTTACAGATACGCAGTATTTT.

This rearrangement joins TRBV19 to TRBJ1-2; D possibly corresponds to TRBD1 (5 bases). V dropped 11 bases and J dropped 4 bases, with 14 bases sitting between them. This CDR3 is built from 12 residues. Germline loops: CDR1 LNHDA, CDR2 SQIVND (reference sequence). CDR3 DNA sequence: TGTGCCGGAACCCAGACAGCCTATGGCTACACCTTC. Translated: CAGTQTAYGYTF.

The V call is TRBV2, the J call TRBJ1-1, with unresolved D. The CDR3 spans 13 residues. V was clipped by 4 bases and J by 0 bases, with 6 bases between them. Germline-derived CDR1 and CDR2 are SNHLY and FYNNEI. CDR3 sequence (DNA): TGTGCCAGCAGTGGGACCATGAACACTGAAGCTTTCTTT. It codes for CASSGTMNTEAFF.

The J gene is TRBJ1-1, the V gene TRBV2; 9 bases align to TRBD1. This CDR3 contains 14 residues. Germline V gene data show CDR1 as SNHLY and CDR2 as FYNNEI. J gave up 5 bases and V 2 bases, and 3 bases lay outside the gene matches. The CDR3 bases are TGTGCCAGCAGTGAAACAGGGGGCGCGACTGAAGCTTTCTTT. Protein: CASSETGGATEAFF.

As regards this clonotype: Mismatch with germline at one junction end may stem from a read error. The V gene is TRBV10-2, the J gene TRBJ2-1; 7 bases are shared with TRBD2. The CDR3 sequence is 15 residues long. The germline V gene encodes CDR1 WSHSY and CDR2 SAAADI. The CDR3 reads CASSPPGGPVNEQSF. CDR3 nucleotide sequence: TGCGCCAGCAGCCCGCCGGGGGGTCCTGTCAATGAGCAGTCCTTC.

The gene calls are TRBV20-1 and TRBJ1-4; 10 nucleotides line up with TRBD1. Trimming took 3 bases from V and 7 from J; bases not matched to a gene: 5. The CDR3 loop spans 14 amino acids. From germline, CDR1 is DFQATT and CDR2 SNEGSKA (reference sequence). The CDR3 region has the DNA TGCAGTGCTAGCCGGACAGGGGGGAGTGAAAAACTGTTTTTT. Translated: CSASRTGGSEKLFF.

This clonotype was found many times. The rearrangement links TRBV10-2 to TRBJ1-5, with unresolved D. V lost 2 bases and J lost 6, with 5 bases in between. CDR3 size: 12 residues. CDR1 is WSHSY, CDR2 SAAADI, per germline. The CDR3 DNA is TGCGCCAGCAGTGAGGGAAGTCAGCCCCAGCATTTT. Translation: CASSEGSQPQHF.

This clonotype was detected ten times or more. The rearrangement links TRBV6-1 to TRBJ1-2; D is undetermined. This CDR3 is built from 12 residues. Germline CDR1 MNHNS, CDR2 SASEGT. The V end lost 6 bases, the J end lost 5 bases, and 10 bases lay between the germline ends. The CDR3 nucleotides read TGTGCCAGCAGCAGTACAGAATATGGCTACACCTTC. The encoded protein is CASSSTEYGYTF.

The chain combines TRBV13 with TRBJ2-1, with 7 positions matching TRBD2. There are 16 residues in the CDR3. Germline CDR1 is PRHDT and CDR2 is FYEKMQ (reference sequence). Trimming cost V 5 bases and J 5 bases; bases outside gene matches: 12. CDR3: CASSGGLRGSNNEQFF. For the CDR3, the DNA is TGTGCCAGCAGCGGGGGACTGCGGGGGTCTAACAATGAGCAGTTCTTC. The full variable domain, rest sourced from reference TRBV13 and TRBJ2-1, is AAGVIQSPRHLIKEKRETATLKCYPIPRHDTVYWYQQGPGQDPQFLISFYEKMQSDKGSIPDRFSAQQFSDYHSELNMSSLELGDSALYFCASSGGLRGSNNEQFFGPGTRLTVL.

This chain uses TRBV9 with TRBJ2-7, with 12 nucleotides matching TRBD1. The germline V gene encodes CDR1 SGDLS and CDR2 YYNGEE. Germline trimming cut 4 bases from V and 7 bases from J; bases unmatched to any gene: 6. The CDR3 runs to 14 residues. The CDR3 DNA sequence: TGTGCCAGCAGCCATGGGACAGGGGGCGGAGAGCAGTACTTC. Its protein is CASSHGTGGGEQYF.

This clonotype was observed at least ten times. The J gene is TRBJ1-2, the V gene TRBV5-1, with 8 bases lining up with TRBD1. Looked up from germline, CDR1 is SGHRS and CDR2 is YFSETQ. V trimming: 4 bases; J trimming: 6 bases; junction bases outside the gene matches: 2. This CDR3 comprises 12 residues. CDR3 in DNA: TGCGCCAGCAGCCACAGGGGGGATGGCTACACCTTC. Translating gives CASSHRGDGYTF.

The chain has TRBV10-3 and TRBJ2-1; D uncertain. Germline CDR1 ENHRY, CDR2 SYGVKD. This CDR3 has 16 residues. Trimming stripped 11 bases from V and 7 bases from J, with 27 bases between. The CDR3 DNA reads TGTGCCGCAGCCCCCTCTCGGCAGACCCCCTGGAATGAGCAGTTCTTC. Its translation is CAAAPSRQTPWNEQFF.

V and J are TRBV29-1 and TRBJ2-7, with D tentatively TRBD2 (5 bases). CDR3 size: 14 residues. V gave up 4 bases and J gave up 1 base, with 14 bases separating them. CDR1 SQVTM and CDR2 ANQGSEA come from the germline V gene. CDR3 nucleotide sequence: TGCAGCGTTGCAGACGGGGAAGGTTCCTACGAGCAGTACTTC. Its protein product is CSVADGEGSYEQYF.

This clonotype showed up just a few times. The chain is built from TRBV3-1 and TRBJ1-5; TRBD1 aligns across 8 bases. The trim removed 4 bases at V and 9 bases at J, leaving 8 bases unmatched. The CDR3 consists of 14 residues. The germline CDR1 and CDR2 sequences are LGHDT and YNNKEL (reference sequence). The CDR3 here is CASSPRTGQRPQHF. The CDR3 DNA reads TGTGCCAGCAGCCCCCGGACAGGGCAGAGGCCCCAGCATTTT.

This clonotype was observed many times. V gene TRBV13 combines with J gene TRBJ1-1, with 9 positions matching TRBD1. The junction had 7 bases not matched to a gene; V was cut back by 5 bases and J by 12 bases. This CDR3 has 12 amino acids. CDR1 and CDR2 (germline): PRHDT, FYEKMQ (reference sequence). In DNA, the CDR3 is TGTGCCAGCAGCACAGACAGGGGGACGTCTTTCTTT. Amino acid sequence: CASSTDRGTSFF.